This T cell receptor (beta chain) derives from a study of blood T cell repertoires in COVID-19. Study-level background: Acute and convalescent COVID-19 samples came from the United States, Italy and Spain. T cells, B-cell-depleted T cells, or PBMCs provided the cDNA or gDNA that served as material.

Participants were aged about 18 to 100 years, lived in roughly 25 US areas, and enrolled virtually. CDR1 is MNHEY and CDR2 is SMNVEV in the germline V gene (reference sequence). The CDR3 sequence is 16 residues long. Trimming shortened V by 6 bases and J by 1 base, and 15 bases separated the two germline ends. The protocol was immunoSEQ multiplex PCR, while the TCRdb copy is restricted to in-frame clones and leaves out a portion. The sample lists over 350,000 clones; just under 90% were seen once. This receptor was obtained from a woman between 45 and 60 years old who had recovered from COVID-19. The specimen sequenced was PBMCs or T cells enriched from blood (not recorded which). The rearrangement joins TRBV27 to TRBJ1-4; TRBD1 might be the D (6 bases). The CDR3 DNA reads TGTGCCAGCAGCAGTACAGGGCGGCGAACTAATGAAAAACTGTTTTTT. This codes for CASSSTGRRTNEKLFF.